The source of this T cell receptor (beta chain) is a study of T cells after yellow fever vaccination. Whole-study context: Where fractions had low cell numbers, libraries were prepared from them with the SMART-Seq v4 Ultra Low Input RNA kit.

V gave up 1 base and J gave up 4 bases; unmatched junction bases: 6. Germline V gene data show CDR1 as DFQATT and CDR2 as SNEGSKA (reference sequence). The CDR3 spans 15 residues. General study points: The study re-detected most primary-vaccination clones after the booster (96% CD4, around 90% CD8). Abundant clonotypes from the bulk population could get into FACS-sorted repertoires as contaminants.

This clonotype was seen at least ten times. Its antigen remains unknown. It was through 5'RACE template switching that TCR cDNA was made, with a universal primer site and UMIs added. MiXCR, run by TCRdb on the 5' RACE reads, gives a single entry per CDR3 protein. The table lists roughly 250,000 distinct CDR3 sequences, roughly 13% of them singletons. The source of this sequence is a man aged 25-45 years who received the YFV17D yellow fever vaccine. This chain uses TRBV20-1 with TRBJ2-4; 8 nucleotides align to TRBD2. The sample was CD4+ T cells sorted from PBMCs, taken 45 days after the yellow fever booster vaccination. DNA for the CDR3: TGCAGTGCTAGAGTGCCAGGCGGGGGGAAAAACATTCAGTACTTC. This sequence encodes CSARVPGGGKNIQYF.